A selection of T cell receptor beta chains follows, all from one sample in a study of response to subunit inactivated influenza vaccine. TCRdb fed the RT-PCR reads into MiXCR, producing one record per CDR3 protein. This repertoire shows 610,000 or so distinct CDR3 sequences, 14% found once; its top ten account for over 8.5%. Sequenced material: PBMCs from blood, taken 11 to 12 days after vaccination. These receptors came from a man aged 45-60 years who received an inactivated influenza vaccine. Each CDR3 is given with its conserved first and last residue. D genes are given only for firm matches. The size field is filled for only some rows; it gives once, few, many or a size class.

len	v_gene	abundance	d_gene	j_gene	CDR3aa	CDR3nt
14	TRBV10-3	few	.	TRBJ1-1	CALSAKGENTEAFF	TGTGCCCTCAGTGCTAAAGGGGAGAACACTGAAGCTTTCTTT
15	TRBV9	few	.	TRBJ1-3	CASSVGSGDGNTIYF	TGTGCCAGCAGCGTAGGATCAGGGGACGGAAACACCATATATTTT
16	TRBV20-1	few	TRBD2	TRBJ2-3	CSAGPVAGGTTDTQYF	TGCAGTGCTGGACCCGTGGCGGGGGGAACCACAGATACGCAGTATTTT
16	TRBV29-1	many	.	TRBJ2-7	CSVEDPGDTSGYEQYF	TGCAGCGTTGAAGATCCGGGGGACACCTCGGGATACGAGCAGTACTTC
14	TRBV12-3/TRBV12-4	.	.	TRBJ2-5	CASSTGGARETQYF	TGTGCCAGCAGTACTGGGGGGGCCCGAGAGACCCAGTACTTC
16	TRBV7-3	many	TRBD1	TRBJ2-3	CASSLRAGGPTDTQYF	TGTGCCAGCAGCTTAAGGGCAGGGGGCCCCACAGATACGCAGTATTTT
11	TRBV20-1	few	.	TRBJ2-7	CSAPAQNEQYF	TGCAGTGCCCCGGCCCAGAACGAGCAGTACTTC
14	TRBV9	.	.	TRBJ1-2	CASSVGGGTYGYTF	TGTGCCAGCAGCGTGGGTGGGGGGACCTATGGCTACACCTTC
18	TRBV12-3/TRBV12-4	few	TRBD2	TRBJ2-7	CASSRPAGLAGRGFEQYF	TGTGCCAGCAGTCGGCCCGCGGGACTAGCGGGCCGAGGGTTCGAGCAGTACTTC
16	TRBV11-2	.	.	TRBJ2-1	CASSLLGLGSYNEQFF	TGTGCCAGCAGCCTCCTAGGACTTGGATCCTACAATGAGCAGTTCTTC
11	TRBV3-1	few	TRBD1	TRBJ1-6	CASSNRGPLHF	TGTGCCAGCAGCAACAGGGGTCCCCTCCACTTT
13	TRBV28	many	.	TRBJ1-5	CASTGTRNQPQHF	TGTGCCAGCACAGGGACGCGCAATCAGCCCCAGCATTTT
17	TRBV18	once	.	TRBJ2-4	CASSPTQGGTAKNIQYF	TGTGCCAGCTCACCAACCCAGGGCGGGACGGCCAAAAACATTCAGTACTTC
16	TRBV12-5	few	TRBD2	TRBJ2-1	CASGLVQGGRVYEQFF	TGTGCTAGTGGTTTGGTACAGGGCGGGAGGGTCTATGAGCAGTTCTTC
16	TRBV5-1	few	.	TRBJ2-7	CASSLVANRGSYEQYF	TGCGCCAGCAGCTTGGTAGCCAACCGAGGGTCCTACGAGCAGTACTTC
16	TRBV7-2	once	TRBD1	TRBJ2-3	CASSGGSQGAIDTQYF	TGTGCCAGCAGCGGAGGTTCCCAGGGGGCAATAGATACGCAGTATTTT
13	TRBV15	few	.	TRBJ2-1	CATSRDQVYEQFF	TGTGCCACCAGCAGAGATCAGGTCTATGAGCAGTTCTTC
13	TRBV6-6	.	TRBD1	TRBJ2-1	CASEGQGGLEQFF	TGTGCCAGCGAGGGACAGGGAGGTCTTGAGCAGTTCTTC
14	TRBV7-9	.	.	TRBJ1-2	CASSPLLVNYGYTF	TGTGCCAGCAGCCCCTTGCTGGTCAACTATGGCTACACCTTC
15	TRBV27	once	.	TRBJ2-1	CASSPLGRPRNEQFF	TGTGCCAGCTCCCCCCTGGGCCGGCCGAGAAATGAGCAGTTCTTC
15	TRBV4-3	.	.	TRBJ2-2	CASSQGLALGGELFF	TGCGCCAGCAGCCAAGGCCTAGCGTTAGGCGGGGAGCTGTTTTTT
16	TRBV11-2	.	TRBD2	TRBJ2-3	CASRVRSGISTDTQYF	TGTGCCAGCAGGGTCCGTAGCGGGATAAGCACAGATACGCAGTATTTT
15	TRBV24-1	many	.	TRBJ2-6	CATSDEGSGANVLTF	TGTGCCACCAGTGATGAAGGGTCTGGGGCCAACGTCCTGACTTTC
13	TRBV6-2/TRBV6-3	.	.	TRBJ2-7	CASGRTGNYEQYF	TGTGCCAGCGGACGAACAGGTAACTACGAGCAGTACTTC
13	TRBV5-6	.	.	TRBJ2-7	CASSARSSYEQYF	TGTGCCAGCAGCGCTAGAAGCTCCTACGAGCAGTACTTC
18	TRBV5-8	many	TRBD2	TRBJ2-2	CASSRRLAGGGGTGELFF	TGTGCCAGCAGCCGCCGACTAGCGGGGGGCGGGGGCACCGGGGAGCTGTTTTTT
11	TRBV20-1	.	TRBD2	TRBJ2-7	CSASRGEEQYF	TGCAGTGCTAGTCGGGGGGAAGAGCAGTACTTC
15	TRBV21-1	few	.	TRBJ1-5	CASSKRPTRNQPQHF	TGTGCCAGCAGCAAACGACCCACGCGCAATCAGCCCCAGCATTTT
15	TRBV27	few	TRBD2	TRBJ2-7	CASSFGGSGTYEQYF	TGTGCCAGCAGTTTCGGTGGTAGCGGGACCTACGAGCAGTACTTC
15	TRBV12-3/TRBV12-4	.	.	TRBJ1-2	CASTVQGRENYGYTF	TGTGCCAGCACTGTCCAGGGAAGGGAGAACTATGGCTACACCTTC
16	TRBV6-5	few	TRBD1	TRBJ2-2	CASSYRTGKRDGELFF	TGTGCCAGCAGTTACCGGACAGGGAAAAGGGACGGGGAGCTGTTTTTT
11	TRBV20-1	many	.	TRBJ2-7	CSARQSYEQYF	TGCAGTGCTAGACAATCCTACGAGCAGTACTTC
13	TRBV18	.	.	TRBJ2-2	CASSPQRTGELFF	TGTGCCAGCTCACCACAAAGGACCGGGGAGCTGTTTTTT
18	TRBV7-3	.	TRBD2	TRBJ2-1	CASSLSAPGLAGSDEQFF	TGTGCCAGCAGCTTATCGGCCCCGGGACTAGCGGGAAGCGATGAGCAGTTCTTC
15	TRBV30	.	TRBD1	TRBJ2-2	CAWTKDRGNTGELFF	TGTGCCTGGACGAAGGACAGGGGTAATACCGGGGAGCTGTTTTTT
11	TRBV6-1	.	.	TRBJ2-7	CASSDGYEQYF	TGTGCCAGCAGTGATGGGTACGAGCAGTACTTC
15	TRBV11-3	.	TRBD2	TRBJ2-1	CASSITSGSNNEQFF	TGTGCCAGCAGCATTACTAGCGGGAGCAACAATGAGCAGTTCTTC
17	TRBV11-1	.	TRBD2	TRBJ2-3	CASSPSLSGGTTDTQYF	TGTGCCAGCAGCCCTTCTCTTTCGGGAGGGACCACAGATACGCAGTATTTT
17	TRBV5-1	many	.	TRBJ1-1	CASSLRQGGVENTEAFF	TGCGCCAGCAGCTTGCGCCAGGGTGGGGTGGAGAACACTGAAGCTTTCTTT
15	TRBV19	.	TRBD2	TRBJ2-1	CASSETSGRVGEQFF	TGTGCCAGTAGCGAAACTAGCGGGAGGGTGGGTGAGCAGTTCTTC
15	TRBV9	many	.	TRBJ2-1	CASSVRDRYNNEQFF	TGTGCCAGCAGCGTCCGGGACCGCTACAACAATGAGCAGTTCTTC
13	TRBV6-1	.	.	TRBJ2-2	CATRATNTGELFF	TGTGCCACCAGAGCCACGAACACCGGGGAGCTGTTTTTT
15	TRBV24-1	.	TRBD2	TRBJ2-1	CATSELAGTYNEQFF	TGTGCCACCAGTGAGTTAGCGGGGACCTACAATGAGCAGTTCTTC
17	TRBV3-1	many	.	TRBJ2-2	CASSQARERTNTGELFF	TGTGCCAGCAGCCAGGCCAGGGAGCGGACGAACACCGGGGAGCTGTTTTTT
17	TRBV25-1	few	.	TRBJ1-5	CASSDSGAGYSNQPQHF	TGTGCCAGCAGTGACTCGGGGGCTGGGTATAGCAATCAGCCCCAGCATTTT
14	TRBV13	few	.	TRBJ2-1	CASSLSGLPNEQFF	TGTGCCAGCAGCTTATCAGGACTCCCCAATGAGCAGTTCTTC
15	TRBV5-1	.	.	TRBJ1-5	CASSLAGMSNQPQHF	TGCGCCAGCAGCTTAGCGGGAATGAGCAATCAGCCCCAGCATTTT
13	TRBV9	many	.	TRBJ2-3	CASSVGQGDTQYF	TGTGCCAGCAGCGTAGGTCAGGGAGATACGCAGTATTTT
16	TRBV11-1	few	TRBD2	TRBJ2-1	CASSARLAGTYNEQFF	TGTGCCAGCAGCGCGCGACTAGCGGGAACCTACAATGAGCAGTTCTTC
12	TRBV7-8	.	TRBD1	TRBJ2-5	CASNRGQETQYF	TGTGCCAGCAACAGGGGCCAAGAGACCCAGTACTTC
13	TRBV20-1	.	TRBD1	TRBJ2-7	CSASLGTGYEQYF	TGCAGTGCTAGTCTCGGGACAGGCTACGAGCAGTACTTC
11	TRBV6-1	few	.	TRBJ1-2	CASSEEGGYTF	TGTGCCAGCAGTGAAGAAGGTGGCTACACCTTC
19	TRBV7-6	.	TRBD1	TRBJ1-2	CASSPSPPGTGGFGYGYTF	TGTGCCAGCAGCCCCTCTCCCCCCGGGACAGGGGGATTTGGCTATGGCTACACCTTC
15	TRBV10-3	few	TRBD1	TRBJ1-3	CAISPGQVSGNTIYF	TGTGCCATCAGTCCGGGACAGGTCTCTGGAAACACCATATATTTT